This TCR beta chain came from a study of blood T cell repertoires in COVID-19. This CDR3 spans 13 amino acids. V shed 10 bases, J shed 1 base, and the junction held 5 bases outside the gene matches. Germline V lookup: CDR1 MGHDK, CDR2 SYGVNS. The table came from immunoSEQ multiplex PCR; TCRdb's copy has only in-frame clones and leaves some out. The sample lists 100,000 to 150,000 clones, about 88% occurring once. Categorization into cohorts depended on clinical history that participants reported. This TCR was sampled from a woman in her forties or fifties who had recovered from COVID-19. The chain employs TRBV25-1 and TRBJ1-1; TRBD1 matches at 8 bases. Sequenced sample: PBMCs or T cells enriched from blood (not recorded which). As DNA, the CDR3 is TGTGCCACTCGAGGACAGGGGAACACTGAAGCTTTCTTT. Translation: CATRGQGNTEAFF.